Below, 21 T cell receptor beta chains from the same sample are listed, as sequenced in a study of beta chain features in type 1 diabetes. The study reverse transcribed the entire isolated RNA, so it sequenced expressed TCRB transcripts. Sequenced by immunoSEQ multiplex PCR; TCRdb stores in-frame clones only, minus some. Here the sample spans more than 120,000 clones, about 9.4% being singletons. The source material was naive CD4+ T cells from blood. These receptor sequences come from a man aged 18 to 30 in good health.

V and J are TRBV4-2 and TRBJ2-2; TRBD2 aligns across 10 bases. CDR1 LGHNA and CDR2 YNFKEQ come from the germline V gene. This CDR3 region has 16 residues. V gave up 3 bases and J gave up 1 base; unmatched junction bases: 2. The CDR3 nucleotides are TGTGCCAGCAGCCAGAGGACTAGCGGGAACACCGGGGAGCTGTTTTTT. It translates to CASSQRTSGNTGELFF.

The table lists this clone with many counts. This sequence joins TRBV9 and TRBJ2-7; 7 nucleotides line up with TRBD1. After removal of 4 bases from V and 4 bases from J, the junction contained 2 bases not matched to a gene. This CDR3 region has 12 residues. Germline V gene sequence: CDR1 SGDLS, CDR2 YYNGEE. Here the CDR3 reads CASSQTGYEQYF. The CDR3 bases are TGTGCCAGCAGCCAGACAGGGTACGAGCAGTACTTC.

V is TRBV6-5 and J is TRBJ1-5, with 7 bases that match TRBD1. CDR3 size: 13 residues. Per germline, CDR1 MNHEY and CDR2 SVGAGI. Losses at the gene ends were 10 bases for V and 3 bases for J; bases not matched to a gene: 6. The CDR3 DNA sequence: TGTGCCATCGGGACAGCCATCAATCAGCCCCAGCATTTT. It translates to CAIGTAINQPQHF.

This clone was observed at least ten times. The chain uses TRBV4-3 and TRBJ2-1; the match to TRBD2 covers 7 bases. The CDR3 contains 16 residues. Trimming at V came to 4 bases and at J to 3 bases, leaving 9 bases not matched to a gene. The germline V gene has CDR1 LGHNA and CDR2 YSLEER. The CDR3: CASSLASGDLYNEQFF. In DNA, the CDR3 is TGCGCCAGCAGCCTCGCCAGCGGGGATCTCTACAATGAGCAGTTCTTC.

The chain links TRBV9 to TRBJ2-5; weak D call: TRBD1 (6 bases). The CDR3 loop spans 14 amino acids. The V gene's germline CDR1 is SGDLS and CDR2 YYNGEE. V lost 4 bases and J 1 base, leaving 11 bases between the germline ends. This chain's CDR3 is CASSRKGGQETQYF. CDR3 in DNA: TGTGCCAGCAGCAGAAAAGGGGGCCAAGAGACCCAGTACTTC.

This clone occurred a few times. The chain links TRBV6-5 to TRBJ2-1; D is uncertain. The CDR3 covers 14 residues. The germline V gene encodes CDR1 MNHEY and CDR2 SVGAGI. V was clipped by 2 bases and J by 5 bases, with 10 bases between them. The CDR3 bases are TGTGCCAGCAGTTACCGGGTCCCCAACAATGAGCAGTTCTTC. Its translation: CASSYRVPNNEQFF.

As for this clone: At one boundary the junction diverges from the germline segment, which might be a read error. V and J are TRBV4-3 and TRBJ2-2; 8 bases map to TRBD1. Germline CDR1 is LGHNA and CDR2 is YSLEER. This CDR3 region has 15 residues. The CDR3 DNA follows: TGCGCCAGCACCGACAGGGGCACGAACGCCGGGGAGCTGTTTTTT. This codes for CASTDRGTNAGELFF.

In its sample, this clone was seen a few times. CDR3 loop: CSASQGGEQYF. Written as DNA, the CDR3 is TGCAGTGCTAGTCAAGGCGGCGAGCAGTACTTC. The chain is built from TRBV20-1 and TRBJ2-7; D is uncertain. Trimming took 3 bases from V and 6 from J, leaving 9 bases between them. From germline, CDR1 is DFQATT and CDR2 SNEGSKA (reference sequence). The CDR3 spans 11 residues.

This clone was seen a few times. The chain couples TRBV7-2 to TRBJ2-2; no definite D call. The V gene's germline CDR1 is SGHTA and CDR2 FQGNSA. Trimming removed 5 bases from V and 8 bases from J, with 15 bases in between. There are 14 residues in the CDR3. The CDR3 here is CASSPPPYGGELFF. In DNA form, the CDR3 reads TGTGCCAGCAGCCCACCCCCCTACGGGGGGGAGCTGTTTTTT.

This rearrangement joins TRBV14 to TRBJ2-1, with D perhaps TRBD1 (5 bases). Germline V gives CDR1 SGHDN, CDR2 FVKESK. The CDR3 length is 13 residues. Trimming cost V 0 bases and J 6 bases, with 6 bases left between them. Here the CDR3 DNA reads TGTGCCAGCAGCCAAGAGACAGCCAATGAGCAGTTCTTC. It codes for CASSQETANEQFF.

The table lists this clone with a few counts. This chain joins TRBV2 and TRBJ1-1; TRBD1 matches at 7 bases. CDR3 size: 13 residues. V shed 7 bases, J shed 6 bases, and the junction held 8 bases outside the gene matches. The germline CDR1 and CDR2 sequences are SNHLY and FYNNEI. CDR3 bases: TGTGCCAGCATCCTAGACAGGGAGGCTGAAGCTTTCTTT. Amino acids: CASILDREAEAFF.

This clone was counted a few times. The chain carries TRBV18 and TRBJ1-1; no firm D call. The length of the CDR3 is 15 residues. The V gene's germline CDR1 is KGHSH and CDR2 LQKENI. V lost 4 bases to trimming and J lost 4 bases, with 16 bases between them. CDR3 sequence (DNA): TGTGCCAGCTCACTTGAAGGCAGGTTGAGCACTGAAGCTTTCTTT. Translated, it gives CASSLEGRLSTEAFF.

The sample holds a few counts of this clone. In nucleotides, the CDR3 is TGTGCCTGGAGTGTAAGGAGGGACTCCTACGAGCAGTACTTC. This gives the protein CAWSVRRDSYEQYF. V usage is TRBV30 and J usage is TRBJ2-7, with D perhaps matching TRBD2 (6 bases). Germline V gene lookup returns CDR1 GTSNPN and CDR2 SVGIG (reference sequence). Trimming took 0 bases from V and 0 from J, leaving 9 bases between them. The CDR3 totals 14 residues.

This clone was detected only a few times. The rearrangement joins TRBV7-2 to TRBJ1-2, with D possibly being TRBD1 (6 bases). Germline V gene sequence: CDR1 SGHTA, CDR2 FQGNSA. Between the trimmed V and J ends, which lost 3 bases and 2 bases, there was a span of 13 bases. There are 15 residues in the CDR3. CDR3 residues: CASSLSVGQNYGYTF. CDR3 nucleotides: TGTGCCAGCAGCTTGTCGGTAGGACAGAACTATGGCTACACCTTC.

The rearrangement links TRBV5-4 to TRBJ2-5, with a possible D match to TRBD1 (5 bases). This CDR3 is 13 amino acids long. Trimming took off 4 bases at V and 5 bases at J, with 12 bases between the two ends. Germline V gene sequence: CDR1 SGHNT, CDR2 YYREEE (reference sequence). CDR3 bases: TGTGCCAGCAGCCGGCCCCAGGGTGAGACCCAGTACTTC. Amino acids: CASSRPQGETQYF.

This clone has a handful of counts. The chain links TRBV7-2 to TRBJ2-7; D possibly corresponds to TRBD1 (5 bases). The germline V and J ends were trimmed by 4 bases and 4 bases, with 8 bases remaining between them. CDR3 length: 12 residues. Germline values: CDR1 SGHTA, CDR2 FQGNSA. Here the CDR3 DNA reads TGTGCCAGCAGCTCGACAGATTACGAGCAGTACTTC. This gives the protein CASSSTDYEQYF. The entire variable domain, with the rest obtained from reference TRBV7-2 and TRBJ2-7, is as follows: GAGVSQSPSNKVTEKGKDVELRCDPISGHTALYWYRQSLGQGLEFLIYFQGNSAPDKSGLPSDRFSAERTGGSVSTLTIQRTQQEDSAVYLCASSSTDYEQYFGPGTRLTVT.

The J gene is TRBJ1-4, the V gene TRBV7-2; 12 bases agree with TRBD1. This CDR3 has 16 residues. After removal of 0 bases from V and 8 bases from J, the junction contained 4 bases not matched to a gene. The germline gives CDR1 SGHTA, CDR2 FQGNSA. CDR3 in DNA: TGTGCCAGCAGCTTAGCCGGGACAGGGGGCAGAGAAAAACTGTTTTTT. This gives the protein CASSLAGTGGREKLFF. The full variable domain, completed using reference TRBV7-2 and TRBJ1-4, is GAGVSQSPSNKVTEKGKDVELRCDPISGHTALYWYRQSLGQGLEFLIYFQGNSAPDKSGLPSDRFSAERTGGSVSTLTIQRTQQEDSAVYLCASSLAGTGGREKLFFGSGTQLSVL.

This sequence joins TRBV5-1 and TRBJ2-7; TRBD1 aligns across 7 bases. Germline values: CDR1 SGHRS, CDR2 YFSETQ. The CDR3 covers 15 residues. The ends lost 0 bases at V and 4 bases at J; junction bases unmatched: 7. The CDR3 bases are TGCGCCAGCAGCTTGGGACAGGGATCTTCATACGAGCAGTACTTC. Encoded protein: CASSLGQGSSYEQYF.

This clone was picked up a small number of times. V gene TRBV15 combines with J gene TRBJ2-7, with TRBD1 as a possible D gene (6 bases). This CDR3 contains 14 residues. Between the trimmed V and J ends, which lost 6 bases and 4 bases, there was a span of 16 bases. Germline CDR1 is LNHNV and CDR2 is YYDKDF (reference sequence). The CDR3 sequence is CATSNRERSYEQYF. The CDR3 coding sequence is TGTGCCACCAGTAACAGGGAGCGGAGTTACGAGCAGTACTTC.

The chain combines TRBV2 with TRBJ2-7; the match to TRBD2 covers 9 bases. Trimming took 6 bases from V and 0 from J; bases not matched to a gene: 3. Looked up from germline, CDR1 is SNHLY and CDR2 is FYNNEI. The CDR3 contains 14 residues. CDR3 DNA: TGTGCCAGCAGACCGGGACTAGCCTCCTACGAGCAGTACTTC. Amino acid sequence: CASRPGLASYEQYF.

This clone was observed a handful of times. This sample also contains other DNA sequences that code for the same CDR3. V and J are TRBV28 and TRBJ1-2; a weak D match, TRBD1 (6 bases). This CDR3 spans 13 amino acids. Trimming took 5 bases from V and 4 from J, leaving 11 bases between them. The germline CDR1 and CDR2 sequences are MDHEN and SYDVKM. The CDR3 bases are TGTGCCAGCAGTCTAGGACAGACCTATGGCTACACCTTC. Protein: CASSLGQTYGYTF.